Listed below are T cell receptor beta chains from one sample, sequenced in a study of T cell responses to AZD1222 COVID-19 vaccine. Sequencing was performed with immunoSEQ multiplex PCR; in TCRdb, only in-frame clones are kept and a portion is missing. The sample records around 130,000 clones, 80% to 95% being singletons. The source material was peripheral blood, sampled 28 days after the second AZD1222 dose. These receptors were taken from an adult who received the AZD1222 COVID-19 vaccine. The CDR3 runs from the conserved cysteine through the conserved F or W. Each record gives: clone size, V gene, J gene, D gene, CDR3 DNA, CDR3 protein. D genes are given only for firm matches. Size is omitted from some rows. Given values are once, few, many or a class for expanded clones.

clone_size: .; v_call: TRBV24-1; j_call: TRBJ2-1; d_call: .; cdr3_nt: TGTGCCACCAGTGGGAGGTCCTACAATGAGCAGTTCTTC; cdr3_aa: CATSGRSYNEQFF
clone_size: once; v_call: TRBV28; j_call: TRBJ2-7; d_call: TRBD1; cdr3_nt: TGTGCCAGCAACCCGACAGGGGGGCGCGAGCAGTACTTC; cdr3_aa: CASNPTGGREQYF
clone_size: .; v_call: TRBV18; j_call: TRBJ1-6; d_call: .; cdr3_nt: TGTGCCAGCTCGACAGACTATAATTCACCCCTCCACTTT; cdr3_aa: CASSTDYNSPLHF
clone_size: .; v_call: TRBV4-2; j_call: TRBJ2-1; d_call: TRBD2; cdr3_nt: TGTGCCAGCAGCCAAGCTTCGGTAGCGGGCTACAATGAGCAGTTCTTC; cdr3_aa: CASSQASVAGYNEQFF
clone_size: .; v_call: TRBV10-2; j_call: TRBJ1-3; d_call: .; cdr3_nt: TGCGCCAGCAGTGAGTCGTGGGGGAACTCTGGAAACACCATATATTTT; cdr3_aa: CASSESWGNSGNTIYF
clone_size: .; v_call: TRBV6-5; j_call: TRBJ1-5; d_call: .; cdr3_nt: TGTGCCAGCAGTTCGGGGAATCAGCCCCAGCATTTT; cdr3_aa: CASSSGNQPQHF
clone_size: .; v_call: TRBV2; j_call: TRBJ1-5; d_call: .; cdr3_nt: TGTGCCAGCAGGATCCGGGGCACAGAGTTTAGCAATCAGCCCCAGCATTTT; cdr3_aa: CASRIRGTEFSNQPQHF
clone_size: .; v_call: TRBV7-8; j_call: TRBJ1-2; d_call: .; cdr3_nt: TGTGCCAGCAGCTTAGAACCAGGGGCCTATGGCTACACCTTC; cdr3_aa: CASSLEPGAYGYTF
clone_size: .; v_call: TRBV9; j_call: TRBJ1-6; d_call: .; cdr3_nt: TGTGCCAGCAGCGTAGGTTATGGGGGAAATTCACCCCTCCACTTT; cdr3_aa: CASSVGYGGNSPLHF
clone_size: .; v_call: TRBV5-1; j_call: TRBJ1-1; d_call: .; cdr3_nt: TGCGCCAGCAGCCTAGATTGGACCGGGGAGACTGAAGCTTTCTTT; cdr3_aa: CASSLDWTGETEAFF
clone_size: .; v_call: TRBV5-8; j_call: TRBJ2-1; d_call: .; cdr3_nt: TGTGCCAGCAGCTCCGAACTGGCCGCCAAGGGGAACAATGAGCAGTTCTTC; cdr3_aa: CASSSELAAKGNNEQFF
clone_size: .; v_call: TRBV4-2; j_call: TRBJ2-7; d_call: .; cdr3_nt: TGTGCCAGCAGCCAAGGGTCCAGGGCGGGGTTACCCTACGAGCAGTACTTC; cdr3_aa: CASSQGSRAGLPYEQYF
clone_size: .; v_call: TRBV6-2/TRBV6-3; j_call: TRBJ2-1; d_call: .; cdr3_nt: TGTGCCAGCAGTTCCCTAAGCGGAAAGCTTTACAATGAGCAGTTCTTC; cdr3_aa: CASSSLSGKLYNEQFF
clone_size: .; v_call: TRBV2; j_call: TRBJ2-1; d_call: TRBD2; cdr3_nt: TGTGCCAGCAGTGAAAGACTAGCGGATATCTCCTACAATGAGCAGTTCTTC; cdr3_aa: CASSERLADISYNEQFF
clone_size: .; v_call: TRBV28; j_call: TRBJ2-7; d_call: .; cdr3_nt: TGTGCCAGCAGTTCCTCACAGGTGTTCGGCTACGAGCAGTACTTC; cdr3_aa: CASSSSQVFGYEQYF